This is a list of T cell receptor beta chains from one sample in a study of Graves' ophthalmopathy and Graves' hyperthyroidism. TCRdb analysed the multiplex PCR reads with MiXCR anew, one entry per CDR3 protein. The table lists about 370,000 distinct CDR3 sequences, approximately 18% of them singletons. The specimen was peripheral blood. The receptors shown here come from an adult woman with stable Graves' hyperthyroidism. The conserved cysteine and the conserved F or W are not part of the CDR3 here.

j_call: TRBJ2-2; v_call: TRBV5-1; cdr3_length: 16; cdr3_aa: ASSSHPGGTANTGELF
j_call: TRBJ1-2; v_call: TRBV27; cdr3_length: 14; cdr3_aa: ASSLSIQTGPYGYT
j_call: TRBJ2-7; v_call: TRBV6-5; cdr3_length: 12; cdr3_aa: ASAPGTGRYEQY
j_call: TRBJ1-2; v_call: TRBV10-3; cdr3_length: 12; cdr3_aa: AITLDRENYGYT
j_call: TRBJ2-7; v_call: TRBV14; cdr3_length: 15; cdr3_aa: ASSNPSGGPPSYEQY
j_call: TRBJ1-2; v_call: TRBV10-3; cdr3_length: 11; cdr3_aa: AISESGTYGYT
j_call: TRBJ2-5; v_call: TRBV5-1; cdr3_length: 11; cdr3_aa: ASTGQGTETQY
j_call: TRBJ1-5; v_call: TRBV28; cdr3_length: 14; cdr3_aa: ATLERGGIINQPQH
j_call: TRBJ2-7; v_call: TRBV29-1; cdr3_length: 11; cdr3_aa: SVESGPNYEQY
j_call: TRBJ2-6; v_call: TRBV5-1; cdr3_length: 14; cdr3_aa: ASSLEHLSGANVLT
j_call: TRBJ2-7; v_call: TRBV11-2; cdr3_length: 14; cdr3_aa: ASSLVPSAGAYEQY